This TCR beta chain came from a study of blood T cell repertoires in COVID-19 (dated by TCRdb to about 2020). The study in broad terms: The collaborator samples originated in the United States, Italy and Spain and spanned the acute and convalescent phases of COVID-19. The prospective study material was composed of cDNA or gDNA derived from T cells, B-cell-depleted T cells, or PBMCs. The dataset comprised deeply sampled blood TCRbeta repertoires from subjects exposed to, actively infected with, or recovered from COVID-19. The repertoires were released in a freely available public database intended as a resource for research on the immune response to SARS-CoV-2. The samples were drawn from two sources: the first 160 participants of the ongoing ImmuneRACE study, and approximately 1,300 subjects contributed by 6 global collaborators. A de-identified subject ID, COVID-19 status, age in years and sex were almost always included in the sample metadata. Where HLA class I and class II types were available, the types were taken from metadata supplied by the sample provider, not from assay-based typing. What the authors observed across the whole study: The amount of clinical and demographic metadata varied by source and participant and was provided uncurated.

A remark on this clone: It lacks a known antigen. No quality values exist for individual bases; no much larger clone is one base distant.

TCRbeta CDR3 regions were amplified from genomic DNA by means of the immunoSEQ Assay, a bias-controlled multiplex PCR. On the study's bioinformatics: The number of nucleated cells in each sample was estimated by amplification of reference gene primers within the assay. To quantify the absolute abundance of each unique TCRbeta CDR3 rearrangement, sequence reads were collapsed and filtered. For each sample, productive Simpson clonality was calculated by taking the square root of Simpson's diversity index across productive rearrangements. As stored in TCRdb, this immuneACCESS dataset retains in-frame rearrangements with V and J assigned. A fraction of the clones does not appear; measured against another copy, unresolved V genes explain less than half of the discrepancy, and the remainder lacks a known reason. That table gives V, J and clone size, and the DNA gave D and trimming. Within this sample are about 260,000 clones, with more than 80% of them counted one time only. The ten largest clones capture 3% to 4% of the sample.

Each collaborating institution followed its own protocols to collect whole blood in K2EDTA tubes. Collaborator samples were shipped for TCRbeta analysis as frozen whole blood, isolated PBMCs, or DNA extracted from either sample type. This clonotype originated in a woman aged 40 to 55 with acute or convalescent COVID-19. Sample: peripheral blood.

The sequence in DNA is TGTGCTAGTGGCAGCAACCGAGCGGGGGGGGTCACAGATACGCAGTATTTT. Protein translation: CASGSNRAGGVTDTQYF. The chain joins TRBV12-5 to TRBJ2-3; the junction holds 10 bases that match TRBD2. CDR3 length: 17 amino acids, cysteine to phenylalanine. The sequence is cut down to CDR3 DNA, 51 bases in frame from base 1. The germline V gene yields LGHNT for CDR1 and FRNRAP for CDR2. Compared with germline, V lacks 6 bases and J lacks 2 bases; bases without a gene match: 11.